This TCR beta chain was found in a study of blood T cells in healthy people across ages. Study background: About one barcoded beta molecule per two T cells was captured by template switching.

From germline, CDR1 is MNHNS and CDR2 SASEGT. This CDR3 region has 14 residues. Trimming stripped 0 bases from V and 5 bases from J, with 10 bases between. Primers used in a second PCR of about 6 to 12 cycles were a sample-barcoded 5' primer and a J-beta primer mix. TCRdb recomputed calls from the 5' RACE reads with MiXCR, one row per CDR3 protein. The sample lists 600,000 or so distinct CDR3 sequences, 21% seen once, with 3.5% to 4% in the top ten. This clonotype was seen just once. Each sample provided at least 6 micrograms of extracted total RNA. The J gene is TRBJ2-5, the V gene TRBV6-1; D gene unclear. The source material was blood. This clonotype originated in a man between 70 and 80 years old in good health. The CDR3 sequence: CASSEARPMETQYF. The DNA for the CDR3 is TGTGCCAGCAGTGAAGCGCGGCCGATGGAGACCCAGTACTTC.